This TCR beta chain was captured in a study of blood T cells in healthy people across ages (dated by TCRdb to about 2015). For the study in its entirety: Template switching captured roughly one uniquely barcoded TCR beta cDNA molecule per two T cells in model experiments. The study measured age-related changes in TCR beta repertoire diversity using deep sequencing normalized with unique cDNA molecular identifiers. Donors were grouped into four age groups: young (average approximately 15 years), middle-aged (39), aged (over 55) and long-lived (approximately 81). The study analyzed two additional independent replicas of 1 million unique cDNA reads from the same blood draw for two donors, one aged 18 to 30 and one aged 80 or older. To avoid experimental bias, donors of different ages were randomly spread across the sequencing lanes.

This clonotype was detected a few times. Its target antigen remains unknown. One base away there is no much larger clone; base qualities are not given. What the authors observed across the whole study: There was a strong correlation between observed TCR beta diversity and the percentage of naive T cells measured by flow cytometry. Observed TCR beta diversity per million T cells fell roughly linearly with age, and a significant reduction was already apparent by age approximately 41. Compared with the aged group, the long-lived group had more naive CD4+ T cells, fewer expanded clones and increased TCR diversity, suggesting age selection. Because the CMV infection status of the donors was unknown, age-related changes in expanded clonotypes may potentially have been confounded. Because profiling used bulk unsorted PBMCs, naive and antigen-experienced compartments could not be compared conclusively. Estimates of total diversity based on one million sequenced T cells were considered lower bounds and underestimates.

CDR1 SGHRS and CDR2 YFSETQ were looked up in the germline V gene. From cysteine to phenylalanine, the CDR3 is 16 amino acids long. Of the read, only the CDR3 DNA is kept; its 48 bases are in frame from base 1. The receptor library was made with 5' RACE. Sequencing took place on an Illumina HiSeq 2500. A second PCR of roughly 6 to 11 cycles was run with a J-beta primer mix and a sample-barcoded 5' primer. A template-switch 5' adaptor carrying 12 random nucleotides introduced a unique molecular identifier onto each TCR beta cDNA molecule. Each sample yielded at least 3 million CDR3-containing paired-end reads. All of the RNA was converted into first-strand cDNA using the Mint cDNA synthesis kit, with a TRBC-specific oligonucleotide serving as the primer. Following uracil-DNA glycosylase treatment, a first 18-cycle PCR with universal primers M1SS and BC2_uni_R was performed on all cDNA. The authors processed their data as follows. Each sample was normalized by randomly selecting 1 million high-quality reads, each carrying a distinct molecular identifier. Instead of being binned into consensus sequences, reads with shared molecular identifiers were discarded. MiTCR, set to a Q25 quality threshold and the strictest error-elimination algorithm, was used for CDR3 identification, clonotype clustering and error correction. A nonparametric unseen species model with Euler transformation was used to estimate lower-bound total TCR beta diversity. TCRdb cleaned the public reads at Q25 with fastp, built clones with MiXCR and kept in-frame beta chains. Each CDR3 protein gets just one entry, which takes the most common genes and DNA from the rows behind it. The V and J calls here are based on TCRdb, not the publication. The table for this sample lists a few hundred thousand distinct CDR3 sequences; approximately 30% of them were counted only once. Together, the top ten hold around 18% of the sample.

The donors were roughly 39 Caucasian individuals from Russia, aged about 6 to 100 years, who were systemically healthy. Each donor gave ten milliliters of peripheral blood, collected into EDTA-treated Vacutainer tubes. Ficoll-Paque density-gradient centrifugation was used to isolate PBMCs, with at least 7 million obtained per sample. Total RNA, at least 6 micrograms per sample, was extracted from PBMCs with Trizol reagent. The percentages of naive CD45RAhigh/CD27high T cells were determined by flow cytometry on a PBMC aliquot from every donor. The TCR was taken from a woman in her sixties or seventies in good health. Material: blood. The rearrangement joined TRBV5-1 to TRBJ2-1, with 7 bases in between that match TRBD1. Gene TRBJ2-7 matches the end of the DNA better, so the J call may be wrong. The bases are TGCGCCAGCAGCTTGGGGCAGGGGGAGAGGGCCTACGAGCAGTACTTC. Its protein reads: CASSLGQGERAYEQYF.